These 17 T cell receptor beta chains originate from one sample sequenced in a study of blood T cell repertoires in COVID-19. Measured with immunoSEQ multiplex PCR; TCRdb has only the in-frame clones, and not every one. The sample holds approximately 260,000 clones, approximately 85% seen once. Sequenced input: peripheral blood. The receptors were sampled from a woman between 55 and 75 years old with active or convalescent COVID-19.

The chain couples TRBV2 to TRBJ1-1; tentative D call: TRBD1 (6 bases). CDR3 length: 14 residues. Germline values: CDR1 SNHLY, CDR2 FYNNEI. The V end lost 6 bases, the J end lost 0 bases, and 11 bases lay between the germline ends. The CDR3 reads CASSLGQLNTEAFF. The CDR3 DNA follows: TGTGCCAGCAGCTTAGGACAGTTGAACACTGAAGCTTTCTTT.

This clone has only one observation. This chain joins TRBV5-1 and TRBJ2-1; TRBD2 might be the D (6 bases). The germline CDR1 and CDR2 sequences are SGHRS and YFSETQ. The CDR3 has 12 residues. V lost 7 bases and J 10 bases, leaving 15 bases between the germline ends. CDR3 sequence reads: CASGRDPREQFF. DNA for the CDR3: TGCGCCAGCGGGCGGGACCCCCGCGAGCAGTTCTTC.

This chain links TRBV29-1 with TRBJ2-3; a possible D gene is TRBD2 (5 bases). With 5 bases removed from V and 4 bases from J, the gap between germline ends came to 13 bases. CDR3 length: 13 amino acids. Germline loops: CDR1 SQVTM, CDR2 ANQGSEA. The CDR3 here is CSVMRESADTQYF. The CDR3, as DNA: TGCAGCGTTATGAGGGAAAGCGCAGATACGCAGTATTTT.

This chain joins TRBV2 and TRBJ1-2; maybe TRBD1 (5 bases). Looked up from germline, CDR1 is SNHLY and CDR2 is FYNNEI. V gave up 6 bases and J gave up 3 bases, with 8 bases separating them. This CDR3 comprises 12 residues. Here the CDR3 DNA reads TGTGCCAGCAGGGGGGGGGACTATGGCTACACCTTC. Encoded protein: CASRGGDYGYTF.

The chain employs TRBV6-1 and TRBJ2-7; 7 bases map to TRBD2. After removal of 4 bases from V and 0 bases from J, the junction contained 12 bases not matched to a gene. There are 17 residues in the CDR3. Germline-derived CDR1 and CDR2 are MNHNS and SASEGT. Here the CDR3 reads CASSAPAGEGSSYEQYF. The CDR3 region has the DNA TGTGCCAGCAGTGCCCCCGCGGGGGAGGGATCCTCCTACGAGCAGTACTTC.

In DNA form, the CDR3 reads TGTGCCAGCAGCCAAGGGGCAGAACAGAACTATGGCTACACCTTC. Translation gives CASSQGAEQNYGYTF. The genes are TRBV4-2 and TRBJ1-2; no definite D call. The CDR3 is 15 residues long. CDR1 is LGHNA, CDR2 YNFKEQ, per germline. The ends were cut back, 1 base at V and 2 bases at J, with 11 bases in the middle.

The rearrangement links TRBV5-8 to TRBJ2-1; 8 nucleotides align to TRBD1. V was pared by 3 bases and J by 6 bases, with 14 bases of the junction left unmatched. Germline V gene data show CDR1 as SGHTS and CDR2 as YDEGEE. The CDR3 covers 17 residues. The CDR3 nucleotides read TGTGCCAGCAGCTCTAACCCCGGACAGGGAGGAGGCAATGAGCAGTTCTTC. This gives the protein CASSSNPGQGGGNEQFF. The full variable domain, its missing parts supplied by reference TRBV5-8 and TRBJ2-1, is EAGVTQSPTHLIKTRGQQATLRCSPISGHTSVYWYQQALGLGLQFLLWYDEGEERNRGNFPPRFSGRQFPNYSSELNVNALELEDSALYLCASSSNPGQGGGNEQFFGPGTRLTVL.

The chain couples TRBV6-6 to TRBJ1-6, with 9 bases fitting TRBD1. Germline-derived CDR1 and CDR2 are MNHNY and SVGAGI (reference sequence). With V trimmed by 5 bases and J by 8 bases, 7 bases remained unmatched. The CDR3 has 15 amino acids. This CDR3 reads CASSRGQGMYSPLHF. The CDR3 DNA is TGTGCCAGCAGTCGAGGACAGGGGATGTATTCACCCCTCCACTTT.

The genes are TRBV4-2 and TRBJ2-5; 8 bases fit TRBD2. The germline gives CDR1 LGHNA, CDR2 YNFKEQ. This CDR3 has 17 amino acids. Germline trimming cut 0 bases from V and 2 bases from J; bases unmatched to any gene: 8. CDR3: CASSQDPPGGNQETQYF. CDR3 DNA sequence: TGTGCCAGCAGCCAAGATCCCCCGGGAGGGAATCAAGAGACCCAGTACTTC.

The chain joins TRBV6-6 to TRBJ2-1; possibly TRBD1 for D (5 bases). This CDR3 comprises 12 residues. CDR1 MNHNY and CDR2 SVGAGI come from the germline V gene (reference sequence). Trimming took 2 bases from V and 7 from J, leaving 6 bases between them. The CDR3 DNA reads TGTGCCAGCAGTTACCGACAGAATGAGCAGTTCTTC. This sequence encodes CASSYRQNEQFF.

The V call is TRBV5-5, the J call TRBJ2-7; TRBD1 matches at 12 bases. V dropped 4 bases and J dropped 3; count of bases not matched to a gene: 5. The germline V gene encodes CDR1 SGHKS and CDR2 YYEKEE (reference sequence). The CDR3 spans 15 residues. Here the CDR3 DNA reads TGTGCCAGCAGCCTGGGGACAGGGGGCGTCTACGAGCAGTACTTC. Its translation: CASSLGTGGVYEQYF.

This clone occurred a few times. CDR3 in amino acids: CASSLVGGAEDTQYF. CDR3 DNA: TGTGCCAGCAGCTTAGTAGGGGGGGCCGAAGATACGCAGTATTTT. This chain joins TRBV7-6 and TRBJ2-3, with D possibly matching TRBD2 (7 bases). Germline CDR1 SGHVS, CDR2 FNYEAQ. This CDR3 is built from 15 residues. V lost 1 base and J lost 5, with 13 bases in between. Based on the CDR3 plus reference TRBV7-6 and TRBJ2-3, the full variable domain is GAGVSQSPRYKVTKRGQDVALRCDPISGHVSLYWYRQALGQGPEFLTYFNYEAQQDKSGLPNDRFSAERPEGSISTLTIQRTEQRDSAMYRCASSLVGGAEDTQYFGPGTRLTVL.

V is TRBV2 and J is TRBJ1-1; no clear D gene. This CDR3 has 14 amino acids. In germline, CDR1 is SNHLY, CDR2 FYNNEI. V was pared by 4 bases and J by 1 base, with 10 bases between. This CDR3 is CASSAPRGNTEAFF. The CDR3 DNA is TGTGCCAGCAGTGCCCCCCGGGGGAACACTGAAGCTTTCTTT. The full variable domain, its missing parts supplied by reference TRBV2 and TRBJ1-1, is EPEVTQTPSHQVTQMGQEVILRCVPISNHLYFYWYRQILGQKVEFLVSFYNNEISEKSEIFDDQFSVERPDGSNFTLKIRSTKLEDSAMYFCASSAPRGNTEAFFGQGTRLTVV.

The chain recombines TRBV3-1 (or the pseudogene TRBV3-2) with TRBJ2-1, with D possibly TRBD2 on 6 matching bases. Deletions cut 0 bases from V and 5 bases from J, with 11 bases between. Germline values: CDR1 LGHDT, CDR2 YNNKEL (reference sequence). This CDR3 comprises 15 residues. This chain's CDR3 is CASSQESGLHNEQFF. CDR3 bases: TGTGCCAGCAGCCAAGAAAGCGGGCTACACAATGAGCAGTTCTTC.

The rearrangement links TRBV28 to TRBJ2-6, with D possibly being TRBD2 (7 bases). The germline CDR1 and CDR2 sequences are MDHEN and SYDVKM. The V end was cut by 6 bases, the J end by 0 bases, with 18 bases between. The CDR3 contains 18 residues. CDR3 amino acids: CASRTLIGGLSGANVLTF. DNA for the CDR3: TGTGCCAGCAGGACCCTAATCGGGGGGCTCTCTGGGGCCAACGTCCTGACTTTC.

DNA of the CDR3: TGTGCCAGCAGCTTTAGGGGCGCAGATACGCAGTATTTT. The encoded protein is CASSFRGADTQYF. V usage is TRBV11-2 and J usage is TRBJ2-3, with D possibly matching TRBD1 (5 bases). The CDR3 spans 13 residues. The V gene lost 3 bases and the J gene lost 4 bases, with 8 bases spanning the gap. Germline assignment: CDR1 SGHAT and CDR2 FQNNGV.

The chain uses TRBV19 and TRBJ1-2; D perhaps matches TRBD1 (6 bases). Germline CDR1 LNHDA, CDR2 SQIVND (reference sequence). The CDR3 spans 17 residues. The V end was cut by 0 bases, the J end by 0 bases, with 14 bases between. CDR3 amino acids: CASSIDARRTANYGYTF. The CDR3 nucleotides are TGTGCCAGTAGTATAGATGCCCGTAGGACAGCTAACTATGGCTACACCTTC.